The text below deals with one T cell receptor beta chain. The specificity of this receptor is unknown. No base-level quality is on record; no much larger clone is a single base apart. TCRbeta CDR3 regions were amplified from genomic DNA by means of the immunoSEQ Assay, a bias-controlled multiplex PCR. On the authors' methods: The number of nucleated cells in each sample was estimated from the amplification of reference gene primers within the assay. To quantify the absolute abundance of each unique TCRbeta CDR3 rearrangement, sequence reads were collapsed and filtered. For each sample, productive Simpson clonality was calculated as the square root of Simpson's diversity index over productive rearrangements. The immuneACCESS repertoire file appears here via TCRdb, limited to in-frame rearrangements. These files lack a portion of the clones; in checked studies, under half of the deficit traces to unresolved V genes, and the cause of the others is not known. V and J calls and clone size follow that table, whereas D and trimming were derived from the DNA. The sample contains tens of thousands of clones, around 87% of them found a single time. 7% to 9% of the sample is taken by the ten largest.

This entry belongs to a study of blood T cell repertoires in COVID-19 (dated by TCRdb to about 2020). A note on the overall study: The collaborator samples originated in the United States, Italy and Spain and spanned the acute and convalescent phases of COVID-19. The material from the prospective study consisted of cDNA or gDNA derived from T cells, B-cell-depleted T cells, or PBMCs. The dataset comprised deeply sampled blood TCRbeta repertoires from subjects exposed to, actively infected with, or recovered from COVID-19. The repertoires were released in a freely available public database meant as a resource for research on the immune response to SARS-CoV-2. The samples were drawn from two sources: the first 160 participants of the ongoing ImmuneRACE study, and 1,000 to 1,500 subjects contributed by 6 global collaborators. Sample metadata almost always included a de-identified subject ID, COVID-19 status, age in years and sex. Where HLA class I and class II types were available, the types were taken from metadata supplied by the sample provider, not from assay-based typing. General conclusions and limits of the study: The quantity of clinical and demographic metadata differed by source and by participant and was supplied without curation.

The collaborating institutions used their own protocols to collect whole blood in K2EDTA tubes. For TCRbeta analysis, collaborators shipped samples in one of three forms: frozen whole blood, isolated PBMCs, or DNA extracted from either of those sample types. From the cysteine up to the phenylalanine, the CDR3 has a length of 16 residues. Only the CDR3 portion is preserved as DNA: 48 bases, with reading frame beginning at the first base. V gives up 6 bases and J gives up 4 bases, and the segment between their germline ends measures 21 bases. In the germline V gene, CDR1 corresponds to SGHAT and CDR2 to FQNNGV.

The chain was built from TRBV11-2 and TRBJ1-1; possibly the D gene is TRBD1, per 5 matching bases. Sequenced material: peripheral blood. The source is a man older than 75 with active or convalescent COVID-19. The CDR3 reads as follows: CASRPASAPQGTEAFF. The bases read TGTGCCAGCAGGCCAGCATCGGCGCCCCAGGGCACTGAAGCTTTCTTT.